This T cell receptor beta chain was sequenced for a study of shared clonotypes between healthy human individuals. The trim removed 4 bases at V and 5 bases at J, leaving 16 bases unmatched. CDR3 length equals 19 residues. Germline V lookup: CDR1 MGHRA, CDR2 YSYEKL. The assay was carried out at the deep level. Libraries were prepared by immunoSEQ multiplex PCR; TCRdb keeps only in-frame clonotypes and omits some of them. The table lists 2 million to 3 million clones, over 85% of them singletons. The receptor's source is a man between 18 and 35 years old in good health. Some clones in this sample may be carry-over from other donors' samples. The specimen sequenced was naive CD4+ T cells from PBMCs. Subset specified: CD45RA+ positively selected. The gene calls are TRBV4-1 and TRBJ2-2; TRBD2 agrees at 10 bases. The CDR3 here is CASSPRTSGRPSSTGELFF. The CDR3 nucleotides are TGCGCCAGCAGCCCCCGGACTAGCGGTCGGCCTTCCTCGACCGGGGAGCTGTTTTTT.